The next 10 T cell receptor beta chains were all read from a single sample in a study of shared clonotypes between healthy human individuals. Produced via immunoSEQ multiplex PCR; TCRdb's table is partial and in-frame only. The data hold approximately 940,000 clones, with about three quarters observed a single time. Sequencing input: memory CD4+ T cells sorted from blood. This sample's subset: CD45RA-negative fraction. The receptors shown here come from a young man in good health.

The chain uses TRBV6-5 and TRBJ1-6; D call uncertain. With 5 bases removed from V and 7 bases from J, the gap between germline ends came to 12 bases. The CDR3 is 14 amino acids. CDR1 is MNHEY, CDR2 SVGAGI, per germline. The CDR3 sequence is CASSRRLGNSPLHF. The CDR3 DNA reads as TGTGCCAGCAGTCGTCGACTGGGGAATTCACCCCTCCACTTT.

The rearrangement joins TRBV6-1 to TRBJ2-2; weak D call: TRBD1 (6 bases). The CDR3 contains 15 residues. Germline values: CDR1 MNHNS, CDR2 SASEGT. Trimming pared 7 bases from V and 3 bases from J, leaving 15 bases between. The CDR3 loop is CASNSRDTYTGELFF. The CDR3 DNA follows: TGTGCCAGCAATTCCCGGGACACATACACCGGGGAGCTGTTTTTT.

CDR3 region: CASSPRGQGFSNQPQHF. The CDR3 DNA sequence: TGTGCCAGTAGTCCCCGGGGCCAGGGGTTTAGCAATCAGCCCCAGCATTTT. The chain is built from TRBV19 and TRBJ1-5; possibly TRBD1 for D (6 bases). This CDR3 comprises 17 residues. Deletions cut 5 bases from V and 0 bases from J, with 17 bases between. The V gene's germline CDR1 is LNHDA and CDR2 SQIVND (reference sequence).

The chain combines TRBV12-5 with TRBJ1-6; D not certain. Germline V gives CDR1 LGHNT, CDR2 FRNRAP. CDR3 length: 15 residues. The V end was cut by 1 base, the J end by 7 bases, with 11 bases between. The CDR3 DNA is TGTGCTAGTGGTTTGGGTAGGGCCCAGAATTCACCCCTCCACTTT. This translates into CASGLGRAQNSPLHF.

The chain carries TRBV11-2 and TRBJ1-1; no reliable D call. The CDR3 consists of 13 residues. Germline V gives CDR1 SGHAT, CDR2 FQNNGV. V was shortened by 8 bases and J by 1 base, with 11 bases between the two germline ends. CDR3 nucleotide sequence: TGTGCCAGCTGCGCTGGTGCGAACACTGAAGCTTTCTTT. Its translation: CASCAGANTEAFF.

This clone was recorded a few times. The rearrangement uses TRBV7-2 and TRBJ2-5, with 8 bases aligning to TRBD2. The CDR3 consists of 15 residues. Germline CDR1 is SGHTA and CDR2 is FQGNSA. Losses at the gene ends were 7 bases for V and 1 base for J; bases not matched to a gene: 8. The CDR3 loop reads CASKWAGGSQETQYF. DNA of the CDR3: TGTGCCAGCAAGTGGGCGGGGGGATCCCAAGAGACCCAGTACTTC.

The chain links TRBV13 to TRBJ2-2; possible D gene TRBD1, 6 bases. This CDR3 region has 16 residues. V was clipped by 4 bases and J by 0 bases, with 12 bases between them. Germline CDR1 and CDR2: PRHDT and FYEKMQ (reference sequence). CDR3: CASSSRTAANTGELFF. CDR3 in DNA: TGTGCCAGCAGCTCAAGGACAGCCGCGAACACCGGGGAGCTGTTTTTT.

The chain combines TRBV18 with TRBJ1-4, with D unclear. Trimming took off 3 bases at V and 4 bases at J, with 18 bases between the two ends. CDR3 length: 17 amino acids. Germline assignment: CDR1 KGHSH and CDR2 LQKENI. The CDR3 DNA follows: TGTGCCAGCTCACCGAACCCTACGACGGGAAGTAATGAAAAACTGTTTTTT. Translated: CASSPNPTTGSNEKLFF.

The rearrangement joins TRBV5-4 to TRBJ1-2; 9 bases align to TRBD1. The CDR3 is made up of 18 amino acids. V was clipped by 0 bases and J by 8 bases; unmatched bases: 17. CDR1 is SGHNT and CDR2 is YYREEE in the germline V gene (reference sequence). The CDR3 reads CASSLEGWPGQGAGGYTF. The CDR3 nucleotides read TGTGCCAGCAGCTTGGAGGGGTGGCCGGGACAGGGAGCAGGAGGCTACACCTTC.

This clone was seen only a few times. The chain combines TRBV19 with TRBJ1-1, with a weak D call TRBD1 (5 bases). The CDR3 extends over 14 amino acids. Germline CDR1 and CDR2: LNHDA and SQIVND (reference sequence). Trimming pared 7 bases from V and 5 bases from J, leaving 17 bases between. CDR3 region: CASKEPGRGTEAFF. The CDR3 coding sequence is TGTGCCAGTAAAGAACCAGGGCGCGGTACTGAAGCTTTCTTT.